This T cell receptor beta chain is from a study of blood T cell repertoires in COVID-19. The V gene lost 0 bases and the J gene lost 1 base, with 10 bases spanning the gap. Germline V CDR1 and CDR2: SGHNT, YYREEE (reference sequence). There are 15 residues in the CDR3. Per the original methods: Scientists estimated how many nucleated cells there were by amplifying reference gene primers. Libraries were prepared by immunoSEQ multiplex PCR; TCRdb keeps only in-frame clonotypes and omits some of them. The DNA was the basis for D and trimming; V, J and clone size are from that table. The repertoire holds a few hundred thousand clones, with 85% as singletons. Cohorts were assigned according to the clinical history that participants reported.

Sequenced material: PBMCs or T cells enriched from blood (not recorded which). The chain employs TRBV5-4 and TRBJ1-1, with D possibly matching TRBD1 (5 bases). This clonotype originated in a woman aged 45-60 years who had recovered from COVID-19. The CDR3 protein is CASSLGAGPNTEAFF. For the CDR3, the DNA is TGTGCCAGCAGCTTGGGGGCAGGGCCGAACACTGAAGCTTTCTTT.